This TCR beta chain was recorded in a study of cytomegalovirus exposure and HLA in healthy donors. Study-wide points: By HLA locus, TCR association rates varied in a later analysis, with DRB1 showing the most and HLA-C the fewest. Later work associated 16,951 TCR beta sequences with HLA alleles at 0.05 false discovery rate.

This CDR3 is built from 16 residues. V was shortened by 1 base and J by 2 bases, with 11 bases between the two germline ends. Germline CDR1 and CDR2: SGHVS and FQNEAQ. This clone showed up just once. What it binds is not known. The PCR made use of 60 Vbeta and 13 Jbeta primers. Clones were read by immunoSEQ multiplex PCR, and TCRdb kept only the in-frame ones, dropping some. In the table there are roughly 100,000 clones, around 82% of which are singletons. The chain carries TRBV7-8 and TRBJ2-2; a possible D gene is TRBD2 (6 bases). The specimen sequenced was PBMCs. The sequence derives from a young man in good health and CMV-seropositive. The CDR3 DNA reads as TGTGCCAGCAGCTTAGTTCTAGCGACTAACACCGGGGAGCTGTTTTTT. It codes for CASSLVLATNTGELFF.